The source of this T cell receptor beta chain is a study of T cells after yellow fever vaccination. Study-wide points: It was a weaker secondary response, yet one that peaked faster, at day 5 versus 15.

They built TCR cDNA with 5'RACE template switching, a step that put in a universal primer site and UMIs. TCRdb fed the 5' RACE reads into MiXCR, producing one record per CDR3 protein. The repertoire consists of hundreds of thousands of distinct CDR3 sequences, with 8% to 10% occurring once and the leading ten covering approximately 18%. Germline CDR1 LGHNA, CDR2 YNFKEQ. Trimming took off 1 base at V and 3 bases at J, with 13 bases between the two ends. The CDR3 has 15 residues. In the case of this clonotype: What it binds is not known.

Sequenced here: PBMCs, sampled on the day of the first yellow fever vaccination. The genes are TRBV4-2 and TRBJ2-7; tentative D call: TRBD2 (6 bases). The receptor comes from a man aged 18-30 years who received the YFV17D yellow fever vaccine. The CDR3 sequence is CASSQAWDSVYEQYF. For the CDR3, the DNA is TGTGCCAGCAGCCAAGCTTGGGACTCCGTCTACGAGCAGTACTTC.